This T cell receptor (beta chain) was identified in a study of shared T cell receptors in the human thymus. TCRdb's table, derived via immunoSEQ multiplex PCR, lists solely in-frame clones and lacks some. This sample has hundreds of thousands of clones, with 80% to 90% found just once. The germline gives CDR1 MDHEN, CDR2 SYDVKM. The CDR3 sequence is 12 residues long. V was shortened by 2 bases and J by 9 bases, with 11 bases between the two germline ends. The sample also formed part of further work on human thymus T cells. Turning to that study: Thymic repertoires overlap heavily among unrelated individuals, related research has reported.

This clonotype originated in a boy in the first two years of life with a congenital heart defect. The sample taken for sequencing was thymocytes. V is TRBV28 and J is TRBJ2-7, with a weak D call TRBD2 (6 bases). This CDR3 is CASSLGGPGQYF. In DNA, the CDR3 is TGTGCCAGCAGTTTAGGAGGGCCAGGGCAGTACTTC.